A single sample gave rise to the 19 T cell receptor beta chains below, sequenced in a study of T cells after yellow fever vaccination. TCRdb re-called the 5' RACE reads with MiXCR, one entry per CDR3 protein. The sample carries some 150,000 distinct CDR3 sequences, under 7% recorded once. The material was CD4+ T cells sorted from PBMCs, obtained 10 days after the yellow fever booster vaccination. These receptors were taken from a man younger than 45 who received the YFV17D yellow fever vaccine.

This clonotype was counted ten times or more. The chain combines TRBV5-1 with TRBJ2-5, with a possible D match to TRBD1 (6 bases). Germline V lookup: CDR1 SGHRS, CDR2 YFSETQ. V was pared by 4 bases and J by 5 bases, with 18 bases between. CDR3 size: 15 residues. CDR3 bases: TGCGCCAGCAGCGATCAGACAGGCGAGGGCGAGACCCAGTACTTC. It yields the protein CASSDQTGEGETQYF.

The sample holds many counts of this clonotype. This chain connects TRBV15 to TRBJ2-5; 10 bases align to TRBD1. Germline V gene lookup returns CDR1 LNHNV and CDR2 YYDKDF (reference sequence). The length of the CDR3 is 15 residues. Trimming at V came to 4 bases and at J to 5 bases, leaving 7 bases not matched to a gene. Here the CDR3 reads CATSIDRGRFETQYF. As DNA, the CDR3 is TGTGCCACCAGCATTGACAGGGGGCGCTTCGAGACCCAGTACTTC.

The V and J genes are TRBV7-9 and TRBJ2-2; D gene uncertain. The length of the CDR3 is 13 residues. Germline assignment: CDR1 SEHNR and CDR2 FQNEAQ (reference sequence). Trimming removed 9 bases at V and 7 bases at J, with 15 bases between. The CDR3 DNA is TGTGCCAGTAGCCGGCAGAAGATCGGGGAGCTGTTTTTT. Translated, it gives CASSRQKIGELFF.

V and J are TRBV5-5 and TRBJ2-2; TRBD1 matches 8 bases. Germline CDR1 is SGHKS and CDR2 is YYEKEE (reference sequence). The J segment lost 6 bases and the V segment lost 0 bases, leaving 4 bases of the junction unmatched. CDR3 length: 15 amino acids. The DNA of the CDR3 is TGTGCCAGCAGCTTGGGAGACAGGGGAGCCGGGGAGCTGTTTTTT. Translation gives CASSLGDRGAGELFF. Full variable domain (outside the CDR3, taken from reference TRBV5-5 and TRBJ2-2): DAGVTQSPTHLIKTRGQQVTLRCSPISGHKSVSWYQQVLGQGPQFIFQYYEKEERGRGNFPDRFSARQFPNYSSELNVNALLLGDSALYLCASSLGDRGAGELFFGEGSRLTVL.

This clonotype was counted at least ten times. The gene calls are TRBV2 and TRBJ2-5; 10 bases fit TRBD1. The CDR3 spans 15 residues. The J segment lost 4 bases and the V segment lost 2 bases, leaving 4 bases of the junction unmatched. The germline gives CDR1 SNHLY, CDR2 FYNNEI. The CDR3 sequence is CASSESRDRGETQYF. The CDR3 region has the DNA TGTGCCAGCAGTGAAAGCCGGGACAGGGGAGAGACCCAGTACTTC.

A word on this clonotype: Possible read error: a much larger clone is one base away. The V gene is TRBV7-9, the J gene TRBJ2-4; no reliable D call. Germline V gene data show CDR1 as SEHNR and CDR2 as FQNEAQ (reference sequence). The CDR3 contains 15 residues. The germline V and J ends were trimmed by 5 bases and 3 bases, with 14 bases remaining between them. The CDR3 bases are TGTGCCAGCAGCCGTCCGGTCTTTATCAAAAACATTCAGTACTTC. Translation: CASSRPVFIKNIQYF.

In this sample, this clonotype turned up many times. The chain carries TRBV19 and TRBJ2-2, with D tentatively TRBD2 (6 bases). V was shortened by 7 bases and J by 2 bases, with 14 bases between the two germline ends. The V gene's germline CDR1 is LNHDA and CDR2 SQIVND (reference sequence). The CDR3 runs to 15 residues. This chain's CDR3 is CASTSEPLNTGELFF. The CDR3, as DNA: TGTGCCAGTACTAGCGAGCCGCTTAACACCGGGGAGCTGTTTTTT.

This clonotype was observed a few times. The chain is built from TRBV11-2 and TRBJ2-5, with D hard to call. Germline CDR1 and CDR2: SGHAT and FQNNGV. The V end lost 11 bases, the J end lost 4 bases, and 17 bases lay between the germline ends. There are 13 residues in the CDR3. The CDR3 here is CAGSAGPRETQYF. CDR3 bases: TGTGCCGGATCCGCAGGACCGAGAGAGACCCAGTACTTC.

At least ten counts were recorded for this clonotype. The chain carries TRBV5-1 and TRBJ2-2; D possibly corresponds to TRBD1 (5 bases). Germline V lookup: CDR1 SGHRS, CDR2 YFSETQ. This CDR3 is 14 amino acids long. V was pared by 1 base and J by 3 bases, with 7 bases between. CDR3 DNA: TGCGCCAGCAGCTTGCTAGGGGACACCGGGGAGCTGTTTTTT. It translates to CASSLLGDTGELFF.

The table lists this clonotype with a few counts. V gene TRBV20-1 combines with J gene TRBJ2-1; TRBD2 agrees at 13 bases. The CDR3 has 18 residues. Per germline, CDR1 DFQATT and CDR2 SNEGSKA (reference sequence). Trimming removed 0 bases from V and 3 bases from J; junction bases left unmatched: 8. The CDR3 DNA follows: TGCAGTGCTAGAGATTCAGGACTAGCGGGAGTTTACTACAATGAGCAGTTCTTC. Translated: CSARDSGLAGVYYNEQFF.

This clonotype was recorded at least ten times. The chain couples TRBV6-5 to TRBJ2-7; D remains ambiguous. The V end lost 6 bases, the J end lost 5 bases, and 8 bases lay between the germline ends. Germline CDR1 and CDR2: MNHEY and SVGAGI. This CDR3 has 11 amino acids. The CDR3 DNA reads TGTGCCAGCAGAAACATGAACGAGCAGTACTTC. Amino acid sequence: CASRNMNEQYF.

In this sample, this clonotype turned up many times. The rearrangement uses TRBV6-1 and TRBJ2-1; maybe TRBD2 (5 bases). V lost 7 bases to trimming and J lost 0 bases, with 13 bases between them. The germline CDR1 and CDR2 sequences are MNHNS and SASEGT. The CDR3 extends over 15 amino acids. The CDR3 DNA follows: TGTGCCAGCAAGATCCAGCGGAGCTCCTACAATGAGCAGTTCTTC. Translating gives CASKIQRSSYNEQFF.

This clonotype occurred many times. The chain has TRBV10-3 and TRBJ2-1; the D call may be TRBD1 or TRBD2 (5 bases each). The V gene's germline CDR1 is ENHRY and CDR2 SYGVKD. V was clipped by 9 bases and J by 7 bases, with 13 bases between them. CDR3 size: 12 residues. The CDR3: CAMGVERNEQFF. CDR3 nucleotide sequence: TGTGCCATGGGGGTAGAAAGGAATGAGCAGTTCTTC.

This clonotype was seen ten or more times. This rearrangement joins TRBV6-2 or TRBV6-3 to TRBJ2-7; tentative D call: TRBD1 (6 bases). Looked up from germline, CDR1 is MNHEY and CDR2 is SVGEGT. The V end lost 2 bases, the J end lost 7 bases, and 18 bases lay between the germline ends. This CDR3 region has 15 residues. The CDR3 protein is CASSYGTGKPWEQYF. CDR3 in DNA: TGTGCCAGCAGTTACGGTACAGGGAAGCCGTGGGAGCAGTACTTC.

This clonotype was recorded many times. This CDR3 is CAISEMVLDEQYF. CDR3 DNA sequence: TGTGCCATCAGTGAAATGGTTTTGGACGAGCAGTACTTC. The chain is built from TRBV10-3 and TRBJ2-7; D gene uncertain. The length of the CDR3 is 13 residues. CDR1 is ENHRY and CDR2 is SYGVKD in the germline V gene. Trimming removed 3 bases at V and 5 bases at J, with 11 bases between.

The chain carries TRBV18 and TRBJ2-1, with a weak D call TRBD1 (5 bases). V lost 6 bases, J lost 6 bases, and 15 bases lay in between. The CDR3 loop spans 14 amino acids. Looked up from germline, CDR1 is KGHSH and CDR2 is LQKENI. The CDR3 loop reads CASSLEDTSNEQFF. In nucleotides, the CDR3 is TGTGCCAGCTCGCTTGAGGACACCAGCAATGAGCAGTTCTTC.

This clonotype was counted at least ten times. The rearrangement links TRBV20-1 to TRBJ2-1, with a possible D match to TRBD1 (6 bases). The ends were cut back, 3 bases at V and 0 bases at J, with 9 bases in the middle. Germline CDR1 and CDR2: DFQATT and SNEGSKA (reference sequence). CDR3 length equals 14 residues. In nucleotides, the CDR3 is TGCAGTGCTAGGGGACAAAGCTCCTACAATGAGCAGTTCTTC. Protein: CSARGQSSYNEQFF.

This clonotype was seen repeatedly, ten times or more. The rearrangement links TRBV7-2 to TRBJ2-7; D is unclear. The CDR3 runs 13 residues. V lost 6 bases to trimming and J lost 3 bases, with 12 bases between them. Germline loops: CDR1 SGHTA, CDR2 FQGNSA. CDR3 sequence: CASSSNGRYEQYF. CDR3 sequence (DNA): TGTGCCAGCAGTTCCAACGGACGCTACGAGCAGTACTTC.

This clonotype has ten or more counts. This chain uses TRBV4-3 with TRBJ2-1; tentatively, D is TRBD1 or TRBD2 (5 bases each). Trimming took off 2 bases at V and 1 base at J, with 18 bases between the two ends. Germline-derived CDR1 and CDR2 are LGHNA and YSLEER. This CDR3 has 18 amino acids. CDR3 sequence reads: CASSQSVGSGRSYNEQFF. The CDR3 DNA is TGCGCCAGCAGCCAATCAGTCGGTTCGGGACGATCCTACAATGAGCAGTTCTTC.